This T cell receptor (beta chain) was sequenced for a study of molecular identifiers for immune sequencing clone quantification. A CD8+CD4-CCR7+CD45RA+ phenotype served as the sorting definition for naive CD8 T cells. This clonotype has only a few counts. One entry per CDR3 protein results from TCRdb running MiXCR on the PCR reads. The sample comprises around 460,000 distinct CDR3 sequences, about 26% of which are singletons, and approximately 0.8% rests with the top ten. Trimming removed 4 bases at V and 4 bases at J, with 14 bases between. This CDR3 spans 15 amino acids. The sample consisted of naive CD8+ T cells from blood, with Jurkat cell RNA spiked in. The subset: FACS-sorted CD8+CD4-CCR7+CD45RA+ naive T cells. This chain connects TRBV12-3 or TRBV12-4 to TRBJ1-5, with no clear D. This receptor was identified in a human donor in good health. Some libraries in this study had Jurkat cell RNA spiked in. DNA of the CDR3: TGTGCCAGCAGTTCATCTGGACGGGCTAATCAGCCCCAGCATTTT. Its translation is CASSSSGRANQPQHF.